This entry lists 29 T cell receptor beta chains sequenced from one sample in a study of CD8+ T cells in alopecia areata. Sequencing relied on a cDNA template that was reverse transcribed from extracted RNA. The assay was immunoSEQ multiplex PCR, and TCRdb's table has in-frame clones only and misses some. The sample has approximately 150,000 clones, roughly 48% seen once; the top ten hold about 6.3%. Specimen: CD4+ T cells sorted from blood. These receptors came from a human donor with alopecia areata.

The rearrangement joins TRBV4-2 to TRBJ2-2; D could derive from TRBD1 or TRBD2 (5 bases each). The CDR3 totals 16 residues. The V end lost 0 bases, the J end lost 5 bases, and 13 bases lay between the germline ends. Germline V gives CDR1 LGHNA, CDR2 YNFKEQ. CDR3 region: CASSQDLRGETGELFF. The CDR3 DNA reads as TGTGCCAGCAGCCAAGATCTCAGAGGGGAAACCGGGGAGCTGTTTTTT.

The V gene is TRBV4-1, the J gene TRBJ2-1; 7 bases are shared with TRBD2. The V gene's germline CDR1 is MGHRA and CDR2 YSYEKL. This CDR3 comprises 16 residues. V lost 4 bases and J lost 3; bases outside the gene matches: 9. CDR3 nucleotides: TGCGCCAGCAGCCTCCAGAGCGGGATCAGCTACAATGAGCAGTTCTTC. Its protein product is CASSLQSGISYNEQFF.

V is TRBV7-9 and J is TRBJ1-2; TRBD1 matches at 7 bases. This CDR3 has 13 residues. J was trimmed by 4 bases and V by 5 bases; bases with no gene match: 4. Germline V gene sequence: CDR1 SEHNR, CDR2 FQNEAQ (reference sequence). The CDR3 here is CASSGSGGYGYTF. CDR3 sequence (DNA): TGTGCCAGCAGCGGGTCAGGGGGCTATGGCTACACCTTC.

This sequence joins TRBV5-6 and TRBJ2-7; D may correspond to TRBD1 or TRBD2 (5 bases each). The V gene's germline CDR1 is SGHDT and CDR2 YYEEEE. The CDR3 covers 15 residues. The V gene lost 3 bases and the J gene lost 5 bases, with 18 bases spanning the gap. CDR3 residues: CASSYRTGARHEQYF. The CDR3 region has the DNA TGTGCCAGCAGCTATCGGACCGGGGCCAGGCACGAGCAGTACTTC. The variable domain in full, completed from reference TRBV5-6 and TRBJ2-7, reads DAGVTQSPTHLIKTRGQQVTLRCSPKSGHDTVSWYQQALGQGPQFIFQYYEEEERQRGNFPDRFSGHQFPNYSSELNVNALLLGDSALYLCASSYRTGARHEQYFGPGTRLTVT.

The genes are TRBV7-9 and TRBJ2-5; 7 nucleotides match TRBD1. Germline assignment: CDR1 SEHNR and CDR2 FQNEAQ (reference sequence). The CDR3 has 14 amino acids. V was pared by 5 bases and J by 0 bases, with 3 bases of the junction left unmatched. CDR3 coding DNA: TGTGCCAGCAGCCCGACAGGGAACCAAGAGACCCAGTACTTC. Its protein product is CASSPTGNQETQYF.

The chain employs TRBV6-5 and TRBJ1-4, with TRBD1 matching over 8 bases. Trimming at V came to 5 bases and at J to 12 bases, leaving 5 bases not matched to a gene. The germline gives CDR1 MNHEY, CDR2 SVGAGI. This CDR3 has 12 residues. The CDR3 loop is CASSTGGSELFF. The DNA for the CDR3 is TGTGCCAGCAGTACAGGGGGTAGCGAACTGTTTTTT.

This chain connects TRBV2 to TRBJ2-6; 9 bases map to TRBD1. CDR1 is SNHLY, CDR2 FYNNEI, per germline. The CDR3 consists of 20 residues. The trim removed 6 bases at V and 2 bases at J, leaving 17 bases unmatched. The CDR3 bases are TGTGCCAGCAGAGCTTTAACCGGGACAGGGTTCTTGGCTGGGGCCAACGTCCTGACTTTC. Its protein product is CASRALTGTGFLAGANVLTF.

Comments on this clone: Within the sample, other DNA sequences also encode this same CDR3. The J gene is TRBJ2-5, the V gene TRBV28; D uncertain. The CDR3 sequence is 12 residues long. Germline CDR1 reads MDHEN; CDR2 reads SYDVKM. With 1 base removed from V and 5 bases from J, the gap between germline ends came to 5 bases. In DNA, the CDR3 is TGTGCCAGCAGTTTATTTGGGGAGACCCAGTACTTC. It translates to CASSLFGETQYF.

CDR3 coding DNA: TGTGCCTGGAGTCTGTCATGGGACAGGGTCGCCCGCGGGACCGGGGAGCTGTTTTTT. Protein sequence: CAWSLSWDRVARGTGELFF. The V and J genes are TRBV30 and TRBJ2-2, with 9 bases that match TRBD1. Germline CDR1 and CDR2: GTSNPN and SVGIG (reference sequence). The CDR3 runs to 19 residues. V lost 2 bases and J lost 5; bases outside the gene matches: 18.

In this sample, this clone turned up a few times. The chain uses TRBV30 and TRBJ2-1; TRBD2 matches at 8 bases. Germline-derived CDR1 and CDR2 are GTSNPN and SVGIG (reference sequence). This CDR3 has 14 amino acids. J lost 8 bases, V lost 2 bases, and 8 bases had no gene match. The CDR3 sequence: CAWSNGGGYDEQFF. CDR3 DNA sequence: TGTGCCTGGAGTAACGGGGGGGGTTACGATGAGCAGTTCTTC.

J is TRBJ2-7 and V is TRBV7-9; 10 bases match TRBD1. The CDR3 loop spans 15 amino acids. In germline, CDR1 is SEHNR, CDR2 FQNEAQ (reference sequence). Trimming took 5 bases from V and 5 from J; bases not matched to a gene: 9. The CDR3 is CASSLDRGRPDEQYF. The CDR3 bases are TGTGCCAGCAGCCTCGACAGGGGGCGCCCAGACGAGCAGTACTTC.

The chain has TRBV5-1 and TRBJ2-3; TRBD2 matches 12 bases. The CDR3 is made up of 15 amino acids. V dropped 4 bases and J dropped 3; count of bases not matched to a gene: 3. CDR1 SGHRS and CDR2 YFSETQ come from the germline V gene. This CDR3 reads CASSPTSGSTDTQYF. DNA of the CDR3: TGCGCCAGCAGCCCGACTAGCGGGAGTACAGATACGCAGTATTTT.

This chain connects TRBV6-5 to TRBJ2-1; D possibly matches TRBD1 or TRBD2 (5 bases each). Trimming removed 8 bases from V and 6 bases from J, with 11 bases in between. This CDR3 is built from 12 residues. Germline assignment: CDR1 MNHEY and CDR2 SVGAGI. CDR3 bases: TGTGCCAGCTCTCGGGACGCCAATGAGCAGTTCTTC. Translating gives CASSRDANEQFF.

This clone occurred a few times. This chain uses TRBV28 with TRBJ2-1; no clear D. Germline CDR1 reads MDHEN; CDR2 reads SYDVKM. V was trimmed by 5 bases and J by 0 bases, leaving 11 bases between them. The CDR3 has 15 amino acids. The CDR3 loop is CASSKDGSSYNEQFF. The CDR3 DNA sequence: TGTGCCAGCAGTAAAGACGGAAGCTCCTACAATGAGCAGTTCTTC.

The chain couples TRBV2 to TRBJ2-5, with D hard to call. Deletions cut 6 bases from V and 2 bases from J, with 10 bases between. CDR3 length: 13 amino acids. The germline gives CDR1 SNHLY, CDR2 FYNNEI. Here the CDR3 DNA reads TGTGCCAGCAGCGCCGCTGGGCAAGAGACCCAGTACTTC. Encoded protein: CASSAAGQETQYF.

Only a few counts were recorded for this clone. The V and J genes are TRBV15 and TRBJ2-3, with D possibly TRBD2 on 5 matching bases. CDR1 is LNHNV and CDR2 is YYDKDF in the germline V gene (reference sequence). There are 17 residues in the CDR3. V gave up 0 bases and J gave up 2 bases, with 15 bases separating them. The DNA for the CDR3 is TGTGCCACCAGCAGAGATATTGTGTGGGAGCACACAGATACGCAGTATTTT. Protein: CATSRDIVWEHTDTQYF. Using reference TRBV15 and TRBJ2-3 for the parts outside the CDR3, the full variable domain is DAMVIQNPRYQVTQFGKPVTLSCSQTLNHNVMYWYQQKSSQAPKLLFHYYDKDFNNEADTPDNFQSRRPNTSFCFLDIRSPGLGDTAMYLCATSRDIVWEHTDTQYFGPGTRLTVL.

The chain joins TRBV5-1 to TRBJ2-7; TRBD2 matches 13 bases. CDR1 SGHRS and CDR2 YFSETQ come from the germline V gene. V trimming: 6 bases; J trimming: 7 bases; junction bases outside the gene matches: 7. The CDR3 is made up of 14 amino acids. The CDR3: CASKGGGLAGEQYF. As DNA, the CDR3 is TGCGCCAGCAAAGGTGGGGGACTAGCGGGAGAGCAGTACTTC.

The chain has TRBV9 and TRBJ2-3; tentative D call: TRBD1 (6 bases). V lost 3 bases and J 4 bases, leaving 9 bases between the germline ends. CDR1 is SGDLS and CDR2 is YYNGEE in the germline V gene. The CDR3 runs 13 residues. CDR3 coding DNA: TGTGCCAGCAGCGCTCAGGGGCCAGATACGCAGTATTTT. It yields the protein CASSAQGPDTQYF.

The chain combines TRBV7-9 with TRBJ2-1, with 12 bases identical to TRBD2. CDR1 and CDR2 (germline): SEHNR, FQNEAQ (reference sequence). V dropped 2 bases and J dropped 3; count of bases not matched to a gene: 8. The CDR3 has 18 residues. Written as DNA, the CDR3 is TGTGCCAGCAGCTTACCCTACAGACTAGCGGGAGTCTACAATGAGCAGTTCTTC. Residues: CASSLPYRLAGVYNEQFF.

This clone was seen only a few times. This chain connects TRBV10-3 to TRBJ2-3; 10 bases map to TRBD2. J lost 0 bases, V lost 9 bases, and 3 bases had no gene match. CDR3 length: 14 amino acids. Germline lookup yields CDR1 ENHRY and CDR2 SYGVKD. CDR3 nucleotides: TGTGCCATTGCGACTAGCGGGAGCACAGATACGCAGTATTTT. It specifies CAIATSGSTDTQYF.

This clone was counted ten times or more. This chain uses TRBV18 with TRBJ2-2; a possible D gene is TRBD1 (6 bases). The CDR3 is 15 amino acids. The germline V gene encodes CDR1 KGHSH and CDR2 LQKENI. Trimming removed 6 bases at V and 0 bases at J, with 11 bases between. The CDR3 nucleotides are TGTGCCAGCTCGCAAAGGACAGCGAACACCGGGGAGCTGTTTTTT. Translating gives CASSQRTANTGELFF.

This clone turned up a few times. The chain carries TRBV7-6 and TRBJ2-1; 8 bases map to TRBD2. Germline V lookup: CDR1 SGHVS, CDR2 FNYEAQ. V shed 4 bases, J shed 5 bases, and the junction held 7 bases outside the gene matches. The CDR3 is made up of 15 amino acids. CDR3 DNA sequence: TGTGCCAGCAGCTCGACTAGCGATTCACACAATGAGCAGTTCTTC. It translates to CASSSTSDSHNEQFF.

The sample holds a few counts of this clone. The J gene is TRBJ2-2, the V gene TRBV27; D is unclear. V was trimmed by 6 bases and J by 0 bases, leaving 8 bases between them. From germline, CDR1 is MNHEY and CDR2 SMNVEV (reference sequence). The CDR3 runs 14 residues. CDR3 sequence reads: CASSVNSNTGELFF. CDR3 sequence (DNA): TGTGCCAGCAGCGTGAATTCGAACACCGGGGAGCTGTTTTTT.

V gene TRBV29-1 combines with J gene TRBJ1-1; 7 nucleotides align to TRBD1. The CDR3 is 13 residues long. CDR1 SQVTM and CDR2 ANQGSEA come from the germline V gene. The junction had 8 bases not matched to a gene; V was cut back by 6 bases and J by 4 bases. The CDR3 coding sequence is TGCAGCGTGCCGAGCAGGGGGGGCACTGAAGCTTTCTTT. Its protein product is CSVPSRGGTEAFF.

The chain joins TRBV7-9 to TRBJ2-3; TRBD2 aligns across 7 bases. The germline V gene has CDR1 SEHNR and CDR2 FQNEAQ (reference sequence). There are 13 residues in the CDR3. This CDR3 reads CVAQRDGTDTQYF. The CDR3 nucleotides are TGTGTAGCCCAGCGGGATGGCACAGATACGCAGTATTTT. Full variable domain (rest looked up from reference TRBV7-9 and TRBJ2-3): DTGVSQNPRHKITKRGQNVTFRCDPISEHNRLYWYRQTLGQGPEFLTYFQNEAQLEKSRLLSDRFSAERPKGSFSTLEIQRTEQGDSAMYLCVAQRDGTDTQYFGPGTRLTVL.

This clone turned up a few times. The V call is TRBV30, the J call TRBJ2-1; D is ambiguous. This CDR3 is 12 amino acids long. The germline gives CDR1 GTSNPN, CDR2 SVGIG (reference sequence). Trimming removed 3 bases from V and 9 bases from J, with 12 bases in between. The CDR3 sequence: CAWSPAIGEQFF. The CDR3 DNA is TGTGCCTGGAGCCCCGCTATTGGTGAGCAGTTCTTC.

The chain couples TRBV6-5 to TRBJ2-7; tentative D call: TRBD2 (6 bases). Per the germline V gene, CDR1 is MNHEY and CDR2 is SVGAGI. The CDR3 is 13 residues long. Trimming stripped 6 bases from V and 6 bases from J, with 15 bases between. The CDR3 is CASSLFRGSEQYF. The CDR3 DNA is TGTGCCAGCAGCCTATTTCGGGGGAGCGAGCAGTACTTC.

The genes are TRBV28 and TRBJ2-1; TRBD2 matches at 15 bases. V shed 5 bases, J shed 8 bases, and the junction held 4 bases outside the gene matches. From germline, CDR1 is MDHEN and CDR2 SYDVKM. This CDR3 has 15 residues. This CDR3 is CASSRGTSGRHEQFF. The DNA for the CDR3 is TGTGCCAGCAGTCGGGGGACTAGCGGGAGGCATGAGCAGTTCTTC.

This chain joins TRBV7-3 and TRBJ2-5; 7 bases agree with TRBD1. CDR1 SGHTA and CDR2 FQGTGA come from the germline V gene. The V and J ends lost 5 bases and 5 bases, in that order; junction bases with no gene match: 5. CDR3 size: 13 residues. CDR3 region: CASSRARGETQYF. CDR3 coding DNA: TGTGCCAGCAGCCGAGCCAGGGGGGAGACCCAGTACTTC.